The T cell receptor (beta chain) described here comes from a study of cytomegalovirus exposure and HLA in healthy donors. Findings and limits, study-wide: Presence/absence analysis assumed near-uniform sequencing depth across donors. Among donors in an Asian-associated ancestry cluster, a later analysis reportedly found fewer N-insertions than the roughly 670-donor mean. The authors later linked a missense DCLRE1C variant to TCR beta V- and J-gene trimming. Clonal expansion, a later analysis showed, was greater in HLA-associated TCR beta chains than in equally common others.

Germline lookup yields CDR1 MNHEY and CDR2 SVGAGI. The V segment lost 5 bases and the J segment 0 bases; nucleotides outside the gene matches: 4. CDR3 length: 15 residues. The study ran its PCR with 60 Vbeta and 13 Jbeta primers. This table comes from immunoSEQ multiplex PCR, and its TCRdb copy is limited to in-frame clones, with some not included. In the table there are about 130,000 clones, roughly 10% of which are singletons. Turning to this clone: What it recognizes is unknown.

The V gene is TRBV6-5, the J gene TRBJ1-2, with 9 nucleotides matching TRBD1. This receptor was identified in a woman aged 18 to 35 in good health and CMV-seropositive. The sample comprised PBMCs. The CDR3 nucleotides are TGTGCCAGCAGTACGCGACAGGGGGCTAACTATGGCTACACCTTC. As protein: CASSTRQGANYGYTF.